Shown below are 2 T cell receptor beta chains from a single sample sequenced in a study of T cells expressing NK-cell markers. From its re-call of the 5' RACE reads, TCRdb lists each CDR3 protein once, without DNA. This sample's table reports about 150,000 distinct CDR3 sequences. The sample taken for sequencing was blood T cells: a sorted CD56 or NKG2C T cell subset, CD4+ or CD8+ T cells, or bulk PBMC T cells (not recorded which). The origin of the receptors is a man aged 18-69 years in good health.

The V gene is TRBV19, the J gene TRBJ2-7; TCRdb outputs TRBD1, but without DNA this stays unchecked. CDR1 is LNHDA and CDR2 is SQIVND in the germline V gene (reference sequence). The CDR3 sequence is 14 residues long. The CDR3 spells CASSTQGESYEQYF.

The chain carries TRBV4-1 and TRBJ2-3; TCRdb picks TRBD1, but there is no DNA to check that call. CDR1 is MGHRA, CDR2 YSYEKL, per germline. The CDR3 runs 15 residues. The CDR3 loop is CASSLGQGDTDTQYF.